This T cell receptor beta chain stems from a study of early T cells in non-severe SARS-CoV-2 infection. Study as a whole: Sequencing used unsorted whole-blood bulk RNA, so chains lack pairing. Study-wide findings and caveats: Reliance on VDJdb matching favored anti-spike CD8 responses; private and CD4 specificities were missed.

CDR1 is PRHDT and CDR2 is FYEKMQ in the germline V gene (reference sequence). Trimming removed 5 bases from V and 9 bases from J, with 15 bases in between. The CDR3 spans 13 residues. Individual cDNA molecules received unique molecular identifiers during library preparation. TCRdb re-analysed the 5' RACE reads in MiXCR, keeping a single row per CDR3 protein. The data hold tens of thousands of distinct CDR3 sequences, with 11% observed a single time. This clonotype was seen a few times. Its antigen is as yet unknown. The chain joins TRBV13 to TRBJ2-3; D remains unclear. The source is an adult who was a healthcare worker with PCR-confirmed SARS-CoV-2 infection or an uninfected control (not recorded which). Source: whole blood, taken at baseline. CDR3 amino acids: CASSQSPVPTQYF. Here the CDR3 DNA reads TGTGCCAGCAGCCAATCCCCAGTACCCACGCAGTATTTT.